The clone carrying this TCR beta chain was detected many times. Its matching antigen is unknown. Primers used in a second PCR of roughly 6 to 11 cycles were a sample-barcoded 5' primer and a J-beta primer mix. Each cDNA molecule was tagged by a template-switch adaptor that had 12 random nucleotides. Any given sample supplied a minimum of 2.5 million CDR3-containing paired-end reads. From the 5' RACE reads, TCRdb called clonotypes with MiXCR, one entry per CDR3 protein. The repertoire holds hundreds of thousands of distinct CDR3 sequences, with less than 35% as singletons. With 10 bases removed from V and 1 base from J, the gap between germline ends came to 22 bases. CDR3 length: 16 amino acids. Per germline, CDR1 WSHSY and CDR2 SAAADI. These data originate in a study of blood T cells in healthy people across ages. Regarding the study as a whole: Diversity estimates drawn from one million T cells were deemed underestimates. More naive CD4+ cells and higher diversity marked long-lived donors relative to aged donors.

The receptor was derived from an elderly woman in good health. J is TRBJ2-5 and V is TRBV10-2, with D possibly being TRBD1 (5 bases). Material for sequencing was blood. The CDR3 sequence is CATSSLQGLPQETQYF. The CDR3 coding sequence is TGCGCCACCTCTTCCCTCCAGGGCTTACCCCAAGAGACCCAGTACTTC.